These T cell receptor beta chains were read from a single sample in a study of identical twins. A single record per CDR3 protein comes from TCRdb applying MiXCR to the 5' RACE reads. Altogether 400,000 to 550,000 distinct CDR3 sequences are present, more than 13% being singletons, with the ten largest covering more than 0.8%. These data are also associated with another study on yellow fever vaccine responses in identical twins.

The material sequenced was CD4+ T cells sorted from blood. These receptors were taken from a young woman in good health. Both conserved end residues are part of each CDR3. The D gene is left open where the match is weak. Expanded clones are given a class, and other clones once, few, many or no size at all.

size	V	J	D	DNA	CDR3
NA	TRBV5-1	TRBJ2-2	NA	TGCGCCAGCAGTCTGGGGGATGTTACCGGGGAGCTGTTTTTT	CASSLGDVTGELFF
few	TRBV9	TRBJ2-2	NA	TGTGCCAGCAGCGTAGGGCAGGGCGCTGGCACCGGGGAGCTGTTTTTT	CASSVGQGAGTGELFF
NA	TRBV12-3/TRBV12-4	TRBJ1-2	NA	TGTGCCAGCAGTTTTGACAGACTTTTAAAACGGGGCTATGGCTACACCTTC	CASSFDRLLKRGYGYTF
few	TRBV6-2/TRBV6-3	TRBJ2-1	TRBD2	TGTGCCACCAGCAGGAGGCGGGAGGCCAACAATGAGCAGTTCTTC	CATSRRREANNEQFF
NA	TRBV28	TRBJ2-1	NA	TGTGCCAGCAGGGGGACGGGGGGCTATGAGCAGTTCTTC	CASRGTGGYEQFF
few	TRBV18	TRBJ1-1	NA	TGTGCCAGCTCACCGCCGGACAGAGTGAACACTGAAGCTTTCTTT	CASSPPDRVNTEAFF
many	TRBV6-1	TRBJ2-1	NA	TGTGCCAGCAGGCAAAGCTCCTACAATGAGCAGTTCTTC	CASRQSSYNEQFF
NA	TRBV24-1	TRBJ1-5	NA	TGTGCCACCAGTGATTATCGGGTTCACCAGCCCCAGCATTTT	CATSDYRVHQPQHF
many	TRBV29-1	TRBJ2-1	TRBD2	TGCAGCGTTGAACCTAGCGGGGGGCACGAAGGGCAGTTCTTC	CSVEPSGGHEGQFF
NA	TRBV14	TRBJ1-5	TRBD1	TGTGCCAGCAGCCAGATTGCCCGGGACAGGGAGGGTCAGCCCCAGCATTTT	CASSQIARDREGQPQHF
few	TRBV5-1	TRBJ2-5	NA	TGCGCCAGCAGCTTGGGAGTTGGGGGGGCCGGCGAGACCCAGTACTTC	CASSLGVGGAGETQYF
NA	TRBV20-1	TRBJ2-1	TRBD2	TGCAGTGCGATCTTGCCGGGACTAGCACCTAAAACGAGCTCCTACAATGAGCAGTTCTTC	CSAILPGLAPKTSSYNEQFF
few	TRBV29-1	TRBJ1-2	TRBD1	TGCAGCGTTAAGGGACAGGACTATGGCTACACCTTC	CSVKGQDYGYTF
NA	TRBV6-1	TRBJ1-1	TRBD1	TGTGCCAGCAGAGACGGACAGGGGGCCGCAGCTTTCTTT	CASRDGQGAAAFF
NA	TRBV7-3	TRBJ2-2	NA	TGTGCCTTCTGTTTTGATTACGAGGGTTCGCAGGGCACCGGGGAGCTGTTTTTT	CAFCFDYEGSQGTGELFF
few	TRBV7-2	TRBJ2-1	NA	TGTGCCAGCAGCTCCCCGGGCAGGATCGGGGATGAGCAGTTCTTC	CASSSPGRIGDEQFF
many	TRBV20-1	TRBJ2-3	NA	TGCAGTGCTACCCAAGATACGCAGTATTTT	CSATQDTQYF
NA	TRBV4-2	TRBJ1-1	TRBD1	TGTGCCAGCAGCCAACCGGGACAGGGACGCGGCACTGAAGCTTTCTTT	CASSQPGQGRGTEAFF
NA	TRBV5-1	TRBJ2-7	NA	TGCGCCAGCAGCCCTTCGCAGTCAAGCTCCTACGAGCAGTACTTC	CASSPSQSSSYEQYF
NA	TRBV4-2	TRBJ2-5	NA	TGTGCCAGCAGCCAAGGTGTCGAGGGGGGCCCTCAGGAGACCCAGTACTTC	CASSQGVEGGPQETQYF
many	TRBV20-1	TRBJ2-7	TRBD2	TGCAGTGCTAGGGTCAGGCTAGCGGGAACCTACGAGCAGTACTTC	CSARVRLAGTYEQYF
few	TRBV12-3/TRBV12-4	TRBJ2-1	NA	TGTGCCAGCTTGGGACCTCCCAATGAGCAGTTCTTC	CASLGPPNEQFF
few	TRBV4-2	TRBJ2-3	TRBD2	TGTGCCAGCAGCCTCTTGACTAGCGGGGGGGCCTCAGATACGCAGTATTTT	CASSLLTSGGASDTQYF
NA	TRBV4-2	TRBJ2-2	NA	TGTGCCAGCAGCCAGGAGGGGATGAACACCGGGGAGCTGTTTTTT	CASSQEGMNTGELFF
NA	TRBV28	TRBJ2-3	TRBD1	TGTGCCAGCAGGTCAGCAAGGGGACAGCGGACAGATACGCAGTATTTT	CASRSARGQRTDTQYF
few	TRBV7-2	TRBJ2-3	NA	TGTGCCAGCAGCTTAGTGAATGCAGAGACGCAGTATTTT	CASSLVNAETQYF
NA	TRBV10-1	TRBJ2-3	TRBD2	TGCGCCAGCAGTCCTAGCGGGGTATTTTACACAGATACGCAGTATTTT	CASSPSGVFYTDTQYF
NA	TRBV2	TRBJ2-5	TRBD1	TGTGCCAGCAGTACCGGGACAGGGTTTCAGTACTTC	CASSTGTGFQYF
NA	TRBV15	TRBJ1-1	TRBD1	TGTGCCACCAGCAGGACCGACAGGGGACAGAACACTGAAGCTTTCTTT	CATSRTDRGQNTEAFF
few	TRBV7-8	TRBJ2-7	TRBD1	TGTGCCAGCAGCTTAGGAGTTGGGACAGGGGCAACCTACGAGCAGTACTTC	CASSLGVGTGATYEQYF
NA	TRBV7-9	TRBJ2-7	NA	TGTGCCAGCAGCTTAGCACCTGTAAACTACGAGCAGTACTTC	CASSLAPVNYEQYF
NA	TRBV5-1	TRBJ2-7	NA	TGCGCCAGCAACCTACAGGGAAGTGGGTCCGAGCAGTACTTC	CASNLQGSGSEQYF
NA	TRBV10-3	TRBJ2-3	TRBD2	TGTGCCATCAGTGGGGGGACTAATGTGGATACGCAGTATTTT	CAISGGTNVDTQYF
NA	TRBV15	TRBJ2-7	TRBD1	TGTGCCACCAGCAGAGATCAAATAGGGACAGCGACCTACGAGCAGTACTTC	CATSRDQIGTATYEQYF
NA	TRBV7-2	TRBJ2-2	TRBD1	TGTGCCAGCAGCCGAGAGGCAGGGGGAGAGTACGGGGAGCTGTTTTTT	CASSREAGGEYGELFF
NA	TRBV29-1	TRBJ2-5	NA	TGCAGCGTCCCGAGGGCCTCCCAAGAGACCCAGTACTTC	CSVPRASQETQYF
few	TRBV9	TRBJ1-1	NA	TGTGCCAGCACTCAGGACACCCGAGGGACTGAAGCTTTCTTT	CASTQDTRGTEAFF
few	TRBV6-5	TRBJ2-3	NA	TGTGCCAGCAGTTCCACCTCGGGGGCCCCGTATTTT	CASSSTSGAPYF
few	TRBV2	TRBJ1-5	NA	TGTGCCAGCACTCTCACCCAACCCGAGCCCCAGCATTTT	CASTLTQPEPQHF
NA	TRBV10-3	TRBJ1-5	NA	TGTGCCATCAGTGATGGCCAGGCTAGCAATCAGCCCCAGCATTTT	CAISDGQASNQPQHF
few	TRBV6-1	TRBJ2-1	TRBD1	TGTGCCAGCAGATGGACCGGGACAGGGCTAAGCAATGAGCAGTTCTTC	CASRWTGTGLSNEQFF
few	TRBV11-1	TRBJ2-3	TRBD1	TGTGCCAGCCGACAGGGGTGGAGCACAGATACGCAGTATTTT	CASRQGWSTDTQYF
few	TRBV20-1	TRBJ1-1	NA	TGCAGTGCTAGAAGGGGGACGGTGAACGCTGAAGCTTTCTTT	CSARRGTVNAEAFF
few	TRBV3-1	TRBJ2-5	NA	TGTGCCAGCAGCCCCCCAAAGGAAGAGACCCAGTACTTC	CASSPPKEETQYF
few	TRBV11-2	TRBJ2-1	TRBD2	TGTGCCAGCAGCTCCAGACTAGCGCTGTACAATGAGCAGTTCTTC	CASSSRLALYNEQFF
few	TRBV24-1	TRBJ2-2	NA	TGTGCCACCAGTGATCCCCTGGTCCGGGAGCTGTTTTTT	CATSDPLVRELFF
NA	TRBV15	TRBJ1-1	TRBD1	TGTGCCACCAGCAGAGTAACAGGGGTGAACACTGAAGCTTTCTTT	CATSRVTGVNTEAFF
NA	TRBV9	TRBJ1-1	NA	TGTGCCAGCAGCGTAGATGCAGGCCTGAACACTGAAGCTTTCTTT	CASSVDAGLNTEAFF
many	TRBV29-1	TRBJ2-5	NA	TGCAGCGTTGGTAACAGGCAAGAGACCCAGTACTTC	CSVGNRQETQYF
NA	TRBV24-1	TRBJ1-2	TRBD1	TGTGCCACCAGTGATCCTCTCAGGGGGCCCGATGGCTACACCTTC	CATSDPLRGPDGYTF
NA	TRBV15	TRBJ2-6	NA	TGTGCCACCAGGAGTCTACAGGAGGACTATACTGGGGCCAACGTCCTGACTTTC	CATRSLQEDYTGANVLTF
few	TRBV20-1	TRBJ2-7	TRBD2	TGCAGTGCTAGAGATCCCGCTAGCGGGATTCGCTACGAGCAGTACTTC	CSARDPASGIRYEQYF
NA	TRBV9	TRBJ2-1	NA	TGTGCCAGCAGCGCCGGGACGGAGTACAATGAGCAGTTCTTC	CASSAGTEYNEQFF
NA	TRBV7-8	TRBJ2-7	NA	TGTGCCAGCAGCCCCAGGGAGAGGCAGATCTACGAGCAGTACTTC	CASSPRERQIYEQYF
few	TRBV7-2	TRBJ2-3	NA	TGTGCCAGCAGCCCCTCGGGGGCAGATACGCAGTATTTT	CASSPSGADTQYF
NA	TRBV11-2	TRBJ2-1	TRBD1	TGTGCCAGCAGCTTACTGCAGGGGGCCATCTCCTACAATGAGCAGTTCTTC	CASSLLQGAISYNEQFF